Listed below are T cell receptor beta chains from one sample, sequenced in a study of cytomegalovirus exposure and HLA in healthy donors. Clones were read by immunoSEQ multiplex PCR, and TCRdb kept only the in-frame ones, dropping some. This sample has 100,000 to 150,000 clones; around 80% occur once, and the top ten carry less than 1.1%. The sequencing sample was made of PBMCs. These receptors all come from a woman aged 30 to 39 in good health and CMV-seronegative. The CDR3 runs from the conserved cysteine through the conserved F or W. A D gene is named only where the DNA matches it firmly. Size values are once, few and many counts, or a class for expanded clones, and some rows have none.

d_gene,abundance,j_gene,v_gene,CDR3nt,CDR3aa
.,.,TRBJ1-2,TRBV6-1,TGTGCCAGCAGAGGGACTGCTGATTATGGCTACACCTTC,CASRGTADYGYTF
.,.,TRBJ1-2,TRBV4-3,TGCGCCAGCAGCCAAGAATTTTTCGCAGGGCCACGGGGGTATGGCTACACCTTC,CASSQEFFAGPRGYGYTF
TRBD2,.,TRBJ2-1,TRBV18,TGTGCCAGCTCACCAGTAGCGGGAGTGGGGAATGAGCAGTTCTTC,CASSPVAGVGNEQFF
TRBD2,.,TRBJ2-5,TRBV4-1,TGCGCCAGCAGTCAATTAGCGGGGGTTGAGGCCCAGTACTTC,CASSQLAGVEAQYF
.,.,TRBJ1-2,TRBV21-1,TGTGCCAGCAGCAAAGAGGGACAGCCCCGACGCTATGGCTACACCTTC,CASSKEGQPRRYGYTF
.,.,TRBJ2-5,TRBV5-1,TGCGCCAGCAGCGCCCGGGACACAATGGAGACCCAGTACTTC,CASSARDTMETQYF
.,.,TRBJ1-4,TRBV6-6,TGTGCCAGCAGTTTTCGTCAACAGGCAACTAATGAAAAACTGTTTTTT,CASSFRQQATNEKLFF
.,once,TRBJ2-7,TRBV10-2,TGCGCCAGCAGTGATCTCCACGAGCAGTACTTC,CASSDLHEQYF
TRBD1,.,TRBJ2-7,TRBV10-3,TGTGCCATCACCTCGGACAGGAGATACTACGAGCAGTACTTC,CAITSDRRYYEQYF
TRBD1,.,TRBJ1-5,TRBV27,TGTGCCAGCAGTCCTTTACAGGGGGACAATCAGCCCCAGCATTTT,CASSPLQGDNQPQHF
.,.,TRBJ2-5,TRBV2,TGTGCCGGCAGTGAGCAGGGATGGGAGACCCAGTACTTC,CAGSEQGWETQYF
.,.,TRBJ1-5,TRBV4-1,TGCGCCAGCAGCACCCCGGGACAAATTCAGCCCCAGCATTTT,CASSTPGQIQPQHF
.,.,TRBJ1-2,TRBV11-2,TGTGCCAGCAGCTTAATTTTGGCAGATTATGGCTACACCTTC,CASSLILADYGYTF
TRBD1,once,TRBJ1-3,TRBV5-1,TGCGCCAGCAGCGTTGGGACAGCCTGGGGCACCATATATTTT,CASSVGTAWGTIYF
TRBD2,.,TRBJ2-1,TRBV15,TGTGCCACCAGCAGAGGGTTGGCTAGCGGGAGGAATGAGCAGTTCTTC,CATSRGLASGRNEQFF
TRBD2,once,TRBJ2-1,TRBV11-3,TGTGCCAGCAGCTTAGGTGGTCTAGCGGGAGATGAGCAGTTCTTC,CASSLGGLAGDEQFF
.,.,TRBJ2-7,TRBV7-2,TGTGCCAGCAGCTTAAGGCGGGCAAGCTCCTACGAGCAGTACTTC,CASSLRRASSYEQYF
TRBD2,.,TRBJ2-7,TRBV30,TGTGCCTGGAGTGTCGAATATAGCGGGACTACCACCTACGAGCAGTACTTC,CAWSVEYSGTTTYEQYF
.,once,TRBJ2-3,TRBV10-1,TGCGCCAGCAGTGGTGGGACAAACAAAGATACGCAGTATTTT,CASSGGTNKDTQYF
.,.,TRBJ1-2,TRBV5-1,TGCGCCAGCAGCCTGAATGAGGATTATGGCTACACCTTC,CASSLNEDYGYTF
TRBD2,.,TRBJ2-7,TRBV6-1,TGTGCCAGCAGTGAAGGGGGACTAGCGCCCTACGAGCAGTACTTC,CASSEGGLAPYEQYF
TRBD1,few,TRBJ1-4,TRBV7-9,TGTGCCAGCATAGGGACAGCTAATGAAAAACTGTTTTTT,CASIGTANEKLFF
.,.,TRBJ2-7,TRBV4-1,TGCGCCAGCAGCCACTTCGGGACTGTGGCCTACGAGCAGTACTTC,CASSHFGTVAYEQYF
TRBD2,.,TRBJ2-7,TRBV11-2,TGTGCCAGCAGCCTAATAACAGCGGGAGGGCCTCGTGAGCAGTACTTC,CASSLITAGGPREQYF
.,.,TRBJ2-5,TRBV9,TGTGCCAGCAGCGTAGATGGCGACATAAGGACCCAGTACTTC,CASSVDGDIRTQYF
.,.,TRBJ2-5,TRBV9,TGTGCCAGCAGCGTTGGGGGGGCGCAAGAGCAGTACTTC,CASSVGGAQEQYF
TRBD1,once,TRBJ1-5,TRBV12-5,TGTGCTAGTGGGTACACAGGGGGCGCTAATCAGCCCCAGCATTTT,CASGYTGGANQPQHF
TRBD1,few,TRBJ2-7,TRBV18,TGTGCCAGCTCTCCAGGGACAGGTGACGAGCAGTACTTC,CASSPGTGDEQYF
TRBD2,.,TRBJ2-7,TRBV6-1,TGTGCCAGCAGTCGGAGCGGGGATTACGAGCAGTACTTC,CASSRSGDYEQYF
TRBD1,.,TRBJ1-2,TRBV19,TGTGCCAGTAGGACAGGGACGTCCCTCTATGGCTACACCTTC,CASRTGTSLYGYTF
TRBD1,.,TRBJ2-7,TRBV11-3,TGTGCCAGCAGCCCCGGGACAGGGTCCCACGAGCAGTACTTC,CASSPGTGSHEQYF